Shown below are 8 T cell receptor beta chains from a single sample sequenced in a study of cytomegalovirus exposure and HLA in healthy donors. PCR primers comprised 60 Vbeta and 13 Jbeta primers. Data came from immunoSEQ multiplex PCR; TCRdb stores just in-frame clones and leaves some out. The sample yields around 200,000 clones, 70% to 85% seen once. Sequenced input: PBMCs. The receptor set was obtained from a woman aged 55 to 70 in good health and CMV-seropositive.

The chain is built from TRBV5-1 and TRBJ2-7; D gene uncertain. The CDR3 runs to 13 residues. The germline V and J ends were trimmed by 6 bases and 0 bases, with 10 bases remaining between them. Germline CDR1 reads SGHRS; CDR2 reads YFSETQ. The CDR3: CASTYPLSYEQYF. As DNA, the CDR3 is TGCGCCAGCACCTATCCCCTCTCCTACGAGCAGTACTTC.

This chain links TRBV11-2 with TRBJ1-2; TRBD1 agrees at 9 bases. Germline V gene data show CDR1 as SGHAT and CDR2 as FQNNGV. J was trimmed by 4 bases and V by 1 base; bases with no gene match: 4. CDR3 length: 15 residues. The CDR3 sequence: CASSLGQGESYGYTF. The CDR3 bases are TGTGCCAGCAGCTTAGGACAGGGGGAAAGCTATGGCTACACCTTC.

This clone showed up just a few times. This sequence joins TRBV7-2 and TRBJ2-2; the match to TRBD2 covers 15 bases. The junction had 0 bases not matched to a gene; V was cut back by 3 bases and J by 4 bases. CDR1 and CDR2 (germline): SGHTA, FQGNSA. The CDR3 runs 16 residues. The CDR3 loop is CASSLGLAGGTGELFF. CDR3 DNA sequence: TGTGCCAGCAGCTTGGGACTAGCGGGGGGCACCGGGGAGCTGTTTTTT.

The chain employs TRBV11-3 and TRBJ1-1; 7 bases match TRBD1. V trimming: 2 bases; J trimming: 0 bases; junction bases outside the gene matches: 0. Germline loops: CDR1 SGHNT, CDR2 YENEEA. The CDR3 is 14 residues long. The CDR3 DNA reads TGTGCCAGCAGCTTAAGGGGGCTGAACACTGAAGCTTTCTTT. The encoded protein is CASSLRGLNTEAFF.

About this clone itself: The junction departs from the called germline gene at one end, perhaps through a read error. This chain links TRBV2 with TRBJ2-7; 12 bases map to TRBD2. Germline loops: CDR1 SNHLY, CDR2 FYNNEI. This CDR3 region has 15 residues. The CDR3 loop is CVSNPTSGGTYEQYF. CDR3 nucleotides: TGTGTCAGCAATCCCACTAGCGGGGGGACCTACGAGCAGTACTTC. Drawing the rest from reference TRBV2 and TRBJ2-7, the complete variable domain is EPEVTQTPSHQVTQMGQEVILRCVPISNHLYFYWYRQILGQKVEFLVSFYNNEISEKSEIFDDQFSVERPDGSNFTLKIRSTKLEDSAMYFCVSNPTSGGTYEQYFGPGTRLTVT.

The rearrangement joins TRBV18 to TRBJ2-7; a weak D match, TRBD1 (6 bases). This CDR3 is 14 amino acids long. Germline V gene lookup returns CDR1 KGHSH and CDR2 LQKENI. With 3 bases removed from V and 3 bases from J, the gap between germline ends came to 12 bases. The CDR3 here is CASSPGTTVYEQYF. In DNA form, the CDR3 reads TGTGCCAGCTCACCGGGGACAACCGTCTACGAGCAGTACTTC.

The J gene is TRBJ2-3, the V gene TRBV18; 7 bases line up with TRBD2. Germline trimming cut 3 bases from V and 4 bases from J; bases unmatched to any gene: 4. Germline lookup yields CDR1 KGHSH and CDR2 LQKENI. This CDR3 region has 14 residues. The CDR3 is CASSPTGRSDTQYF. CDR3 bases: TGTGCCAGCTCACCGACCGGGAGGTCAGATACGCAGTATTTT.

This clone was observed a few times. The rearrangement links TRBV19 to TRBJ2-2; tentative D call: TRBD1 (5 bases). CDR3 length: 14 amino acids. Deletions cut 5 bases from V and 6 bases from J, with 13 bases between. Germline V gene lookup returns CDR1 LNHDA and CDR2 SQIVND (reference sequence). The CDR3 reads CASSDQGISGELFF. The CDR3 DNA reads as TGTGCCAGTAGTGACCAGGGTATATCCGGGGAGCTGTTTTTT.